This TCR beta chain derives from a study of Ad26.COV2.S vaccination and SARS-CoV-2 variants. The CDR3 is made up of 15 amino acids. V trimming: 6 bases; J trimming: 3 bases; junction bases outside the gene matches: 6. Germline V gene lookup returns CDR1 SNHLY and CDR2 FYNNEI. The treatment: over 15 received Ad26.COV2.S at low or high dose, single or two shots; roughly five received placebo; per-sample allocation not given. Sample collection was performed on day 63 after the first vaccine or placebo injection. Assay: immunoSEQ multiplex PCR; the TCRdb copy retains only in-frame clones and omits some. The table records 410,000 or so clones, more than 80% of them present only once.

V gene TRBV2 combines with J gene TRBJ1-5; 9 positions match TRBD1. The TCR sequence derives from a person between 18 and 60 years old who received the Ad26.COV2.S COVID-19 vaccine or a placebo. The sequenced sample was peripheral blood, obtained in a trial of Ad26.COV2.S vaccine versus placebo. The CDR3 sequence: CASRATGGNNQPQHF. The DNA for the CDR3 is TGTGCCAGCAGGGCCACAGGGGGCAACAATCAGCCCCAGCATTTT.